Presented here are 20 T cell receptor beta chains from one specimen sequenced in a study of T-cell reconstitution after alpha-beta-depleted transplantation in children. A library of TCRbeta sequences, prepared with unique molecular identifiers, was generated. Each CDR3 protein gets one entry after TCRdb re-called the PCR reads with MiXCR. The sample includes approximately 640,000 distinct CDR3 sequences, 16% seen only once; the top ten take 1.1%. Material: PBMCs from the stem cell graft donor, obtained from the stem cell graft. The source of these receptors is a human donor who donated a stem cell graft to a child with acute myeloid leukemia.

This clonotype was detected a few times. The chain combines TRBV23-1 with TRBJ2-6; D is possibly TRBD1 or TRBD2 (5 bases each). TRBV23-1 is designated an ORF whose function remains uncertain. V was pared by 0 bases and J by 3 bases, with 12 bases between. The length of the CDR3 is 17 residues. CDR3 sequence: CASSQSHTRGGANVLTF. The CDR3 DNA reads as TGCGCCAGCAGTCAATCACACACGAGGGGTGGGGCCAACGTCCTGACTTTC.

The chain combines TRBV25-1 with TRBJ2-3; D tentatively fits TRBD1 or TRBD2 (5 bases each). The germline CDR1 and CDR2 sequences are MGHDK and SYGVNS. V lost 3 bases, J lost 7 bases, and 11 bases lay in between. The CDR3 is made up of 13 amino acids. CDR3 sequence: CASSEGTGHTQYF. For the CDR3, the DNA is TGTGCCAGCAGTGAGGGGACCGGGCATACGCAGTATTTT. Combining the CDR3 with reference TRBV25-1 and TRBJ2-3 gives the whole variable domain EADIYQTPRYLVIGTGKKITLECSQTMGHDKMYWYQQDPGMELHLIHYSYGVNSTEKGDLSSESTVSRIRTEHFPLTLESARPSHTSQYLCASSEGTGHTQYFGPGTRLTVL.

This clonotype occurred a few times. The chain employs TRBV13 and TRBJ1-5; D remains unclear. The CDR3 extends over 17 amino acids. V lost 2 bases and J 1 base, leaving 15 bases between the germline ends. Germline-derived CDR1 and CDR2 are PRHDT and FYEKMQ (reference sequence). The CDR3, as DNA: TGTGCCAGCAGCTTATACCGATTGGGTGAGAGCAATCAGCCCCAGCATTTT. Its protein product is CASSLYRLGESNQPQHF.

Only a few counts were recorded for this clonotype. The CDR3 nucleotides read TGCGCCAGCAGTCCCGGGACAAGATTTGAAGCTTTCTTT. Its protein product is CASSPGTRFEAFF. V and J are TRBV10-2 and TRBJ1-1, with D possibly being TRBD1 (6 bases). The length of the CDR3 is 13 residues. CDR1 and CDR2 from the germline V gene are WSHSY and SAAADI. V was trimmed by 5 bases and J by 7 bases, leaving 14 bases between them.

The chain employs TRBV25-1 and TRBJ1-4, with TRBD1 as a possible D gene (6 bases). This CDR3 has 14 amino acids. Germline loops: CDR1 MGHDK, CDR2 SYGVNS. V was trimmed by 5 bases and J by 8 bases, leaving 15 bases between them. The CDR3 region has the DNA TGTGCCAGCAGTTCACGGGGGCGCGAGGAAAAACTGTTTTTT. Translation gives CASSSRGREEKLFF.

This clonotype was recorded many times. V gene TRBV20-1 combines with J gene TRBJ2-2; TRBD1 matches at 8 bases. There are 13 residues in the CDR3. The V gene's germline CDR1 is DFQATT and CDR2 SNEGSKA (reference sequence). V shed 6 bases, J shed 3 bases, and the junction held 3 bases outside the gene matches. DNA of the CDR3: TGCAGTGCCCGGACAGGGTACACCGGGGAGCTGTTTTTT. Translation gives CSARTGYTGELFF.

J is TRBJ2-7 and V is TRBV10-3; D gene ambiguous. This CDR3 has 11 amino acids. Germline V lookup: CDR1 ENHRY, CDR2 SYGVKD. The V end was cut by 2 bases, the J end by 6 bases, with 5 bases between. The CDR3 bases are TGTGCCATCAGTGAGGCCAGCGAGCAGTACTTC. It is translated as CAISEASEQYF.

This clonotype has at least ten counts. This chain connects TRBV6-1 to TRBJ1-5, with 7 bases aligning to TRBD1. The CDR3 consists of 16 residues. Germline V gene data show CDR1 as MNHNS and CDR2 as SASEGT. V trimming: 3 bases; J trimming: 0 bases; junction bases outside the gene matches: 5. The CDR3 DNA is TGTGCCAGCAGTGAGTGGACAGGTTATAGCAATCAGCCCCAGCATTTT. It is translated as CASSEWTGYSNQPQHF.

The rearrangement links TRBV7-8 to TRBJ1-2; D remains ambiguous. The CDR3 runs to 15 residues. V was trimmed by 5 bases and J by 6 bases, leaving 19 bases between them. Per germline, CDR1 SGHVS and CDR2 FQNEAQ. CDR3 DNA sequence: TGTGCCAGCAGCACCACAGCCACCGGGTTGAATGGCTACACCTTC. This gives the protein CASSTTATGLNGYTF.

The V gene is TRBV5-1, the J gene TRBJ1-1; 8 bases fit TRBD1. The ends lost 4 bases at V and 3 bases at J; junction bases unmatched: 5. This CDR3 is 14 amino acids long. From germline, CDR1 is SGHRS and CDR2 YFSETQ. This chain's CDR3 is CASSAGQGYTEAFF. The CDR3 bases are TGCGCCAGCAGCGCAGGACAGGGCTACACTGAAGCTTTCTTT. The full variable domain, with the rest looked up from reference TRBV5-1 and TRBJ1-1, is KAGVTQTPRYLIKTRGQQVTLSCSPISGHRSVSWYQQTPGQGLQFLFEYFSETQRNKGNFPGRFSGRQFSNSRSEMNVSTLELGDSALYLCASSAGQGYTEAFFGQGTRLTVV.

This clonotype appeared many times. The chain recombines TRBV5-5 with TRBJ1-5; unclear D gene. V was cut by 1 base and J by 0 bases, with 5 bases left in between. Germline CDR1 and CDR2: SGHKS and YYEKEE (reference sequence). This CDR3 is built from 14 residues. The chain's CDR3 is CASSLTTSNQPQHF. The CDR3 region has the DNA TGTGCCAGCAGCTTGACCACTAGCAATCAGCCCCAGCATTTT.

The rearrangement uses TRBV7-9 and TRBJ2-7, with D maybe TRBD2 (5 bases). Trimming shortened V by 2 bases and J by 5 bases, and 10 bases separated the two germline ends. This CDR3 is built from 13 residues. The germline gives CDR1 SEHNR, CDR2 FQNEAQ (reference sequence). The CDR3 DNA sequence: TGTGCCAGCAGCTTACGGGGTGGGAACGAGCAGTACGTC. As protein: CASSLRGGNEQYV.

This clonotype was counted a few times. The chain recombines TRBV7-9 with TRBJ2-7; no clear D gene. V was trimmed by 4 bases and J by 3 bases, leaving 10 bases between them. This CDR3 comprises 13 residues. Germline values: CDR1 SEHNR, CDR2 FQNEAQ (reference sequence). In nucleotides, the CDR3 is TGTGCCAGCAGCTCGGACGGCCTCTACGAGCAGTACGTC. Translating gives CASSSDGLYEQYV.

This clonotype was detected ten times or more. The chain recombines TRBV15 with TRBJ1-5; weak D call: TRBD1 (6 bases). With 5 bases removed from V and 3 bases from J, the gap between germline ends came to 11 bases. Germline V gene lookup returns CDR1 LNHNV and CDR2 YYDKDF (reference sequence). This CDR3 has 14 residues. CDR3 sequence: CATSDGQFNQPQHF. CDR3 nucleotide sequence: TGTGCCACCAGCGACGGACAGTTCAATCAGCCCCAGCATTTT.

The table lists this clonotype with many counts. The J gene is TRBJ1-1, the V gene TRBV29-1; D call uncertain. Germline V lookup: CDR1 SQVTM, CDR2 ANQGSEA. The CDR3 length is 13 residues. Trimming took off 6 bases at V and 6 bases at J, with 17 bases between the two ends. Here the CDR3 reads CSVGKGAGAEAFF. In DNA form, the CDR3 reads TGCAGCGTGGGTAAGGGCGCCGGGGCTGAAGCTTTCTTT.

The chain is built from TRBV9 and TRBJ2-2; D gene ambiguous. Germline V gene sequence: CDR1 SGDLS, CDR2 YYNGEE. Deletions cut 2 bases from V and 1 base from J, with 3 bases between. The CDR3 is 13 amino acids. The CDR3 coding sequence is TGTGCCAGCAGCGTGGAGAACACCGGGGAGCTGTTTTTT. Encoded protein: CASSVENTGELFF.

This clonotype was counted at least ten times. The CDR3 DNA reads as TGTGCCAGCAGCTTAAGACAGGGGGTCAGCACAGATACGCAGTATTTT. It encodes CASSLRQGVSTDTQYF. This chain joins TRBV7-9 and TRBJ2-3; 9 positions agree with TRBD1. CDR3 size: 16 residues. Germline values: CDR1 SEHNR, CDR2 FQNEAQ (reference sequence). The V and J ends lost 2 bases and 0 bases, in that order; junction bases with no gene match: 3.

This clonotype was picked up a small number of times. The chain recombines TRBV7-3 with TRBJ1-1; D is unresolved. There are 13 residues in the CDR3. CDR1 and CDR2 from the germline V gene are SGHTA and FQGTGA. With 5 bases removed from V and 6 bases from J, the gap between germline ends came to 13 bases. The CDR3 loop is CASSPLGEAEAFF. Written as DNA, the CDR3 is TGTGCCAGCAGCCCACTAGGCGAGGCTGAAGCTTTCTTT. The full variable domain, completed using reference TRBV7-3 and TRBJ1-1, is GAGVSQTPSNKVTEKGKYVELRCDPISGHTALYWYRQSLGQGPEFLIYFQGTGAADDSGLPNDRFFAVRPEGSVSTLKIQRTERGDSAVYLCASSPLGEAEAFFGQGTRLTVV.

In its sample, this clonotype was seen a few times. The V and J genes are TRBV20-1 and TRBJ1-2, with 9 bases lining up with TRBD1. The CDR3 loop spans 16 amino acids. V lost 3 bases, J lost 3 bases, and 11 bases stayed unmatched. CDR1 is DFQATT, CDR2 SNEGSKA, per germline (reference sequence). CDR3 amino acids: CSARLNPGQGHYGYTF. The DNA for the CDR3 is TGCAGTGCTAGGCTCAACCCGGGACAGGGACACTATGGCTACACCTTC.

This clonotype was detected only a few times. CDR3 coding DNA: TGCGCCAGCAGCCAAGATGGGGGGGCGGCGAATGAGCAGTTCTTC. It translates to CASSQDGGAANEQFF. V gene TRBV4-3 combines with J gene TRBJ2-1; D may be TRBD2 (7 bases). Trimming removed 0 bases from V and 7 bases from J, with 13 bases in between. This CDR3 has 15 amino acids. CDR1 and CDR2 from the germline V gene are LGHNA and YSLEER.